The present entry profiles one TCR beta chain with its context. How the authors handled the data: Reference gene primer amplification gave nucleated cell count estimates. The repertoire was sequenced with immunoSEQ multiplex PCR; TCRdb's copy has only in-frame clones and lacks some. V and J calls and clone size are as listed in that table; D and trimming were resolved from the DNA. The repertoire holds fewer than 200,000 clones, 80% to 95% seen once, with 0.53% in the top ten. This record belongs to a study of blood T cell repertoires in COVID-19. Study overall: Acute and convalescent COVID-19 samples came from the United States, Italy and Spain. The analysed material was cDNA or gDNA that came from T cells, B-cell-depleted T cells, or PBMCs.

V was clipped by 0 bases and J by 8 bases, with 9 bases between them. Germline V gives CDR1 SGDLS, CDR2 YYNGEE. This CDR3 comprises 13 residues. This TCR was recovered from a man in his fifties or sixties with acute or convalescent COVID-19. Sequenced sample: peripheral blood. The chain carries TRBV9 and TRBJ2-1; a weak D match, TRBD2 (5 bases). CDR3 protein: CASSVEGADEQFF. CDR3 nucleotides: TGTGCCAGCAGCGTAGAAGGAGCGGATGAGCAGTTCTTC.